This passage covers 32 T cell receptor beta chains from one sample sequenced in a study of T-cell memory formation after mild COVID-19. TCRdb re-analysed the 5' RACE reads in MiXCR, keeping a single row per CDR3 protein. In the table there are around 250,000 distinct CDR3 sequences, over 9% of which are singletons. The sample taken for sequencing was PBMCs or a T cell subset sorted from them (not recorded which). The receptors were sampled from a man between 18 and 29 years old who had mild COVID-19 (a few samples of this study predate the infection). Cell type and time point are not known.

There are a few counts of this clonotype. This chain connects TRBV7-9 to TRBJ2-7, with a possible D match to TRBD1 (5 bases). Germline-derived CDR1 and CDR2 are SEHNR and FQNEAQ (reference sequence). CDR3 size: 14 residues. V lost 1 base, J lost 3 bases, and 10 bases lay in between. CDR3 protein: CASSLEGRDYEQYV. CDR3 DNA sequence: TGTGCCAGCAGCTTAGAGGGCAGGGACTACGAGCAGTACGTC.

The chain links TRBV12-3 or TRBV12-4 to TRBJ1-4; D gene ambiguous. The CDR3 contains 15 residues. The V end lost 5 bases, the J end lost 7 bases, and 17 bases lay between the germline ends. In DNA, the CDR3 is TGTGCCAGCAGTCCGCGATTTGGGTTGGGTGAAAAACTGTTTTTT. It yields the protein CASSPRFGLGEKLFF.

Only one count was recorded for this clonotype. This rearrangement joins TRBV28 to TRBJ2-1; D is possibly TRBD1 (5 bases). Germline V gene lookup returns CDR1 MDHEN and CDR2 SYDVKM. This CDR3 contains 15 residues. Trimming removed 2 bases from V and 7 bases from J, with 15 bases in between. Here the CDR3 reads CASSLIWQGNNEQFF. Written as DNA, the CDR3 is TGTGCCAGCAGTTTAATATGGCAGGGTAATAATGAGCAGTTCTTC.

In its sample, this clonotype was seen a few times. V and J are TRBV2 and TRBJ2-1, with D tentatively TRBD1 (6 bases). V lost 4 bases and J lost 7, with 20 bases in between. Looked up from germline, CDR1 is SNHLY and CDR2 is FYNNEI. The CDR3 loop spans 16 amino acids. The CDR3 DNA reads as TGTGCCAGCAGTGTCAGGTCAGGGACAAAGGTTAATGAGCAGTTCTTC. Amino acid sequence: CASSVRSGTKVNEQFF.

This clonotype was counted a few times. The chain employs TRBV6-5 and TRBJ1-2; 9 bases line up with TRBD1. Germline-derived CDR1 and CDR2 are MNHEY and SVGAGI. The trim removed 2 bases at V and 4 bases at J, leaving 5 bases unmatched. The CDR3 consists of 15 residues. The CDR3 DNA is TGTGCCAGCAGTTACGAGGGACAGGGTACCTATGGCTACACCTTC. Translated, it gives CASSYEGQGTYGYTF.

The table lists this clonotype with a count of one. The chain has TRBV5-1 and TRBJ1-1; 11 nucleotides line up with TRBD1. Germline trimming cut 0 bases from V and 3 bases from J; bases unmatched to any gene: 4. The germline V gene has CDR1 SGHRS and CDR2 YFSETQ. The CDR3 is made up of 16 amino acids. CDR3 in amino acids: CASSLGTGGYDTEAFF. CDR3 nucleotides: TGCGCCAGCAGCTTGGGGACAGGGGGCTATGACACTGAAGCTTTCTTT.

The chain has TRBV4-2 and TRBJ2-1, with a weak D call TRBD1 (5 bases). Germline V gives CDR1 LGHNA, CDR2 YNFKEQ. CDR3 size: 14 residues. V lost 5 bases to trimming and J lost 8 bases, with 16 bases between them. The CDR3 region has the DNA TGTGCCAGCAGCGTCCAAGCAGGGAAGGATGAGCAGTTCTTC. It encodes CASSVQAGKDEQFF.

The chain recombines TRBV6-2 or TRBV6-3 with TRBJ2-7; D gene uncertain. The V end was cut by 8 bases, the J end by 4 bases, with 12 bases between. CDR3 length: 12 residues. Per the germline V gene, CDR1 is MNHEY and CDR2 is SVGEGT. CDR3 loop: CASSRHGYEQYF. The CDR3 coding sequence is TGTGCCAGCTCCCGTCACGGTTACGAGCAGTACTTC.

This clonotype was observed a few times. J is TRBJ1-5 and V is TRBV7-9; D unresolved. Germline assignment: CDR1 SEHNR and CDR2 FQNEAQ (reference sequence). The CDR3 extends over 13 amino acids. Trimming took off 4 bases at V and 7 bases at J, with 11 bases between the two ends. Here the CDR3 DNA reads TGTGCCAGCAGCTACCGGGCGGGGCAGCCCCAGCATTTT. It translates to CASSYRAGQPQHF.

This clonotype was recorded a few times. The chain links TRBV7-2 to TRBJ2-5; TRBD2 agrees at 7 bases. The germline gives CDR1 SGHTA, CDR2 FQGNSA. This CDR3 region has 13 residues. Losses at the gene ends were 3 bases for V and 3 bases for J; bases not matched to a gene: 1. CDR3 DNA: TGTGCCAGCAGCTTCGGGACTAAAGAGACCCAGTACTTC. Amino acids: CASSFGTKETQYF.

This clonotype was recorded at least ten times. The chain couples TRBV7-6 to TRBJ2-7; D is ambiguous. V gave up 4 bases and J gave up 0 bases, with 4 bases separating them. Germline V gene data show CDR1 as SGHVS and CDR2 as FNYEAQ. The CDR3 runs to 12 residues. The CDR3 DNA follows: TGTGCCAGCAGCTCCAGCTCCTACGAGCAGTACTTC. This translates into CASSSSSYEQYF.

This clonotype occurred many times. The chain couples TRBV10-3 to TRBJ1-5; 9 bases agree with TRBD1. J was trimmed by 4 bases and V by 3 bases; bases with no gene match: 4. This CDR3 comprises 15 residues. Germline V gene data show CDR1 as ENHRY and CDR2 as SYGVKD. CDR3 amino acids: CAISDPGQGNQPQHF. The CDR3, as DNA: TGTGCCATCAGTGATCCGGGACAGGGTAATCAGCCCCAGCATTTT.

This clonotype was detected a few times. One end of the junction is discordant with germline, which a read error may explain. The chain has TRBV20-1 and TRBJ1-1; TRBD1 agrees at 7 bases. This CDR3 contains 12 residues. CDR1 and CDR2 (germline): DFQATT, SNEGSKA (reference sequence). CDR3 nucleotides: TGCAGTGCTCGAGACAGGGTCTCTGAAGCTTTCTTT. The encoded protein is CSARDRVSEAFF.

This clonotype was counted a few times. The CDR3 loop is CASSLDRGRELFF. In DNA, the CDR3 is TGTGCCAGCAGCTTGGACAGGGGCCGGGAGCTGTTTTTT. The rearrangement joins TRBV5-6 to TRBJ2-2, with 7 positions matching TRBD1. With 0 bases clipped from V and 9 bases from J, the junction kept 2 bases outside the gene matches. CDR1 is SGHDT and CDR2 is YYEEEE in the germline V gene. The CDR3 is 13 residues long.

This clonotype was seen only a few times. V gene TRBV7-9 combines with J gene TRBJ1-1; D is uncertain. Trimming shortened V by 5 bases and J by 5 bases, and 12 bases separated the two germline ends. The V gene's germline CDR1 is SEHNR and CDR2 FQNEAQ (reference sequence). The CDR3 loop spans 13 amino acids. The chain's CDR3 is CASSVRTGTEAFF. In DNA form, the CDR3 reads TGTGCCAGCAGCGTTAGAACCGGGACTGAAGCTTTCTTT. The variable domain in full, with the rest retrieved from reference TRBV7-9 and TRBJ1-1, is DTGVSQNPRHKITKRGQNVTFRCDPISEHNRLYWYRQTLGQGPEFLTYFQNEAQLEKSRLLSDRFSAERPKGSFSTLEIQRTEQGDSAMYLCASSVRTGTEAFFGQGTRLTVV.

This chain joins TRBV6-2 or TRBV6-3 and TRBJ2-7; TRBD1 might be the D (6 bases). The CDR3 has 15 residues. Trimming stripped 2 bases from V and 3 bases from J, with 14 bases between. CDR1 and CDR2 from the germline V gene are MNHEY and SVGEGT. The CDR3 DNA reads TGTGCCAGCAGTTACGTTCCAGGACAGATCTACGAGCAGTACGTC. Protein: CASSYVPGQIYEQYV.

As DNA, the CDR3 is TGTGCCAGCAGCGCTGTAGCGGGGGGGCCGGGTGAGCAGTACGTC. Translating gives CASSAVAGGPGEQYV. The chain joins TRBV7-2 to TRBJ2-7; TRBD2 agrees at 11 bases. Germline CDR1 is SGHTA and CDR2 is FQGNSA. Trimming removed 5 bases from V and 7 bases from J; junction bases left unmatched: 10. The length of the CDR3 is 15 residues.

This clonotype was seen a few times. The chain carries TRBV27 and TRBJ2-5, with 8 bases fitting TRBD1. The germline gives CDR1 MNHEY, CDR2 SMNVEV (reference sequence). J was trimmed by 5 bases and V by 5 bases; bases with no gene match: 7. The CDR3 has 14 amino acids. DNA of the CDR3: TGTGCCAGCAGTATCCACAGGGGGTGGGAGACCCAGTACTTC. It translates to CASSIHRGWETQYF.

This clonotype was counted only a few times. The rearrangement uses TRBV29-1 and TRBJ1-5; D is ambiguous. Germline assignment: CDR1 SQVTM and CDR2 ANQGSEA. V lost 5 bases and J lost 4, with 9 bases in between. The CDR3 is 12 amino acids. This CDR3 is CSVRAANQPQHF. Here the CDR3 DNA reads TGCAGCGTTCGGGCAGCAAATCAGCCCCAGCATTTT.

This clonotype was seen a few times. The gene calls are TRBV7-3 and TRBJ1-1, with D unclear. Trimming cost V 5 bases and J 4 bases, with 14 bases left between them. The CDR3 runs 14 residues. Germline values: CDR1 SGHTA, CDR2 FQGTGA. CDR3: CASSARPVGTEAFF. CDR3 bases: TGTGCCAGCAGCGCCCGCCCAGTGGGCACTGAAGCTTTCTTT.

J is TRBJ2-5 and V is TRBV20-1; D may be TRBD1 (5 bases). The germline gives CDR1 DFQATT, CDR2 SNEGSKA (reference sequence). The ends were cut back, 0 bases at V and 5 bases at J, with 10 bases in the middle. The CDR3 contains 13 residues. CDR3 sequence: CSARDRGIETQYF. In nucleotides, the CDR3 is TGCAGTGCTAGAGATAGGGGAATTGAGACCCAGTACTTC.

This clonotype was found a few times. CDR3 in DNA: TGTGCCAGCAGTTTTGGGACGGTAAACACTGAAGCTTTCTTT. It is translated as CASSFGTVNTEAFF. V gene TRBV7-9 combines with J gene TRBJ1-1, with D tentatively TRBD1 (5 bases). Trimming pared 6 bases from V and 2 bases from J, leaving 13 bases between. The CDR3 contains 14 residues. Per germline, CDR1 SEHNR and CDR2 FQNEAQ (reference sequence). The whole variable domain, filled in from reference TRBV7-9 and TRBJ1-1, reads DTGVSQNPRHKITKRGQNVTFRCDPISEHNRLYWYRQTLGQGPEFLTYFQNEAQLEKSRLLSDRFSAERPKGSFSTLEIQRTEQGDSAMYLCASSFGTVNTEAFFGQGTRLTVV.

This clonotype came up a few times. The chain couples TRBV9 to TRBJ1-2; no definite D call. CDR1 is SGDLS, CDR2 YYNGEE, per germline. V shed 2 bases and J shed 1 base, with 12 bases lying between them. CDR3 length equals 15 residues. In DNA, the CDR3 is TGTGCCAGCAGCGTGGATTCAGCGAGTAACTATGGCTACACCTTC. This gives the protein CASSVDSASNYGYTF.

This clonotype was seen a few times. This chain connects TRBV28 to TRBJ1-5; D gene unclear. V lost 4 bases and J lost 7, with 11 bases in between. This CDR3 contains 13 residues. Looked up from germline, CDR1 is MDHEN and CDR2 is SYDVKM. The CDR3 DNA reads TGTGCCAGCAGTTATCCGGGCTACCAGCCCCAGCATTTT. As protein: CASSYPGYQPQHF.

This clonotype was seen ten or more times. The chain employs TRBV4-2 and TRBJ1-2, with D perhaps TRBD1 (6 bases). Germline CDR1 LGHNA, CDR2 YNFKEQ. V lost 4 bases to trimming and J lost 8 bases, with 17 bases between them. The CDR3 loop spans 14 amino acids. This CDR3 is CASSPTGGVGGYTF. Written as DNA, the CDR3 is TGTGCCAGCAGCCCCACCGGGGGCGTCGGGGGCTACACCTTC.

This clonotype showed up just a few times. V gene TRBV15 combines with J gene TRBJ2-7, with TRBD1 identical over 7 bases. V was pared by 1 base and J by 5 bases, with 8 bases of the junction left unmatched. Germline loops: CDR1 LNHNV, CDR2 YYDKDF (reference sequence). This CDR3 has 15 amino acids. CDR3 sequence reads: CATSRGRGSRDEQYV. CDR3 DNA: TGTGCCACCAGCAGAGGCAGGGGGAGCCGCGACGAGCAGTACGTC.

The chain joins TRBV7-9 to TRBJ2-5; no clear D gene. Germline-derived CDR1 and CDR2 are SEHNR and FQNEAQ (reference sequence). Trimming removed 1 base from V and 2 bases from J, with 8 bases in between. The CDR3 is made up of 14 amino acids. CDR3 sequence: CASSLDRNQETQYF. CDR3 coding DNA: TGTGCCAGCAGCTTAGACCGGAATCAAGAGACCCAGTACTTC. The whole variable domain, remainder taken from reference TRBV7-9 and TRBJ2-5, is DTGVSQNPRHKITKRGQNVTFRCDPISEHNRLYWYRQTLGQGPEFLTYFQNEAQLEKSRLLSDRFSAERPKGSFSTLEIQRTEQGDSAMYLCASSLDRNQETQYFGPGTRLLVL.

The chain employs TRBV5-6 and TRBJ2-5, with D possibly being TRBD1 (6 bases). Germline V gene sequence: CDR1 SGHDT, CDR2 YYEEEE. V gave up 2 bases and J gave up 5 bases, with 16 bases separating them. The CDR3 spans 15 residues. CDR3 DNA sequence: TGTGCCAGCAGCTTCGGCTGGGGGCCCGGGGAGACCCAGTACTTC. It specifies CASSFGWGPGETQYF.

The CDR3 here is CASSATLNTEAFF. In DNA, the CDR3 is TGTGCCAGCAGCGCCACCCTGAACACTGAAGCTTTCTTT. V gene TRBV9 combines with J gene TRBJ1-1, with D unclear. The V gene's germline CDR1 is SGDLS and CDR2 YYNGEE. With 3 bases removed from V and 0 bases from J, the gap between germline ends came to 6 bases. The CDR3 runs to 13 residues.

The V gene is TRBV18, the J gene TRBJ1-1, with D possibly matching TRBD1 (6 bases). Trimming removed 7 bases from V and 0 bases from J, with 18 bases in between. In germline, CDR1 is KGHSH, CDR2 LQKENI. The CDR3 is made up of 16 amino acids. The CDR3 coding sequence is TGTGCCAGCTTCCCGGGGGCAGGGAAGGTGAACACTGAAGCTTTCTTT. Translation: CASFPGAGKVNTEAFF.

This chain connects TRBV20-1 to TRBJ2-3, with 15 bases matching TRBD2. Germline values: CDR1 DFQATT, CDR2 SNEGSKA (reference sequence). This CDR3 is built from 16 residues. The V gene end was trimmed by 6 bases and the J gene end by 0 bases; junction bases not matched to a gene: 4. The CDR3 sequence is CSATGTSGGSTDTQYF. CDR3 bases: TGCAGTGCCACCGGGACTAGCGGGGGGAGCACAGATACGCAGTATTTT.

This clonotype has more than one count but fewer than ten. V and J are TRBV5-1 and TRBJ1-1, with unresolved D. The germline gives CDR1 SGHRS, CDR2 YFSETQ. This CDR3 region has 14 residues. The V gene lost 2 bases and the J gene lost 1 base, with 9 bases spanning the gap. CDR3: CASSFGRENTEAFF. DNA for the CDR3: TGCGCCAGCAGCTTTGGAAGAGAGAACACTGAAGCTTTCTTT.